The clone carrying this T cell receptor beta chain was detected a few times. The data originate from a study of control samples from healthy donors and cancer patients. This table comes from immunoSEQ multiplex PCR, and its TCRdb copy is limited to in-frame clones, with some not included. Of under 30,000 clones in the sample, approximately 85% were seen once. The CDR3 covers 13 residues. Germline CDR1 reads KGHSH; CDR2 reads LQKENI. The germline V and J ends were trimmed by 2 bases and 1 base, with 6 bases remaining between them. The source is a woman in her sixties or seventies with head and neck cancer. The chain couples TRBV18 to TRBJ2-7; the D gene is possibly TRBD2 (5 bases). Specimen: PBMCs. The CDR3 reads CASSPSGSYEQYF. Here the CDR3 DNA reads TGTGCCAGCTCACCATCGGGATCCTACGAGCAGTACTTC.